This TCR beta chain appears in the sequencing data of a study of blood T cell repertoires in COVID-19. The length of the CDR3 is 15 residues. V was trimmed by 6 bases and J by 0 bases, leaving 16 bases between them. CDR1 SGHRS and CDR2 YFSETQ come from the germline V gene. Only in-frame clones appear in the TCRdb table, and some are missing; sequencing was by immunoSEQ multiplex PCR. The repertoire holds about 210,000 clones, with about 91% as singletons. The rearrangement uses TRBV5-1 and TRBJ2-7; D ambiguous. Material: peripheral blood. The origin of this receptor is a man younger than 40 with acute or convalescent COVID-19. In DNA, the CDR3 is TGCGCCAGCACCGGGTTTTGGAGCGTCTCCTACGAGCAGTACTTC. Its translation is CASTGFWSVSYEQYF.